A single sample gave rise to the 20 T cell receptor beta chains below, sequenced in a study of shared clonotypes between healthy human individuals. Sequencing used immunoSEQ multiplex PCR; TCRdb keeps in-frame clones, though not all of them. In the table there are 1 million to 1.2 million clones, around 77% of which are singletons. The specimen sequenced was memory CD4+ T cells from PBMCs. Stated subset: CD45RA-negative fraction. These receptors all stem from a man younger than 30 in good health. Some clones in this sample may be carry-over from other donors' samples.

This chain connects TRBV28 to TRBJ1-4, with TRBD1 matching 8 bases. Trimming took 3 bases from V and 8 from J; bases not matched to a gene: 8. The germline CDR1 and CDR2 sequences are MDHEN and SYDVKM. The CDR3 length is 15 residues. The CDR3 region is CASSLPGGGREKLFF. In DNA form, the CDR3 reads TGTGCCAGCAGTTTGCCAGGGGGCGGACGGGAAAAACTGTTTTTT.

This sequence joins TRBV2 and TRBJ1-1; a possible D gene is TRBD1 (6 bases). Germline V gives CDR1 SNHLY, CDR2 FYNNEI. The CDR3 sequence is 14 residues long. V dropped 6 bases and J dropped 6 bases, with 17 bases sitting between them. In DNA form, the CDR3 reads TGTGCCAGCAGGGGGGGCCTAATCCGGCCTGAAGCTTTCTTT. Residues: CASRGGLIRPEAFF. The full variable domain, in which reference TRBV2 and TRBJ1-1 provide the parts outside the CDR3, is EPEVTQTPSHQVTQMGQEVILRCVPISNHLYFYWYRQILGQKVEFLVSFYNNEISEKSEIFDDQFSVERPDGSNFTLKIRSTKLEDSAMYFCASRGGLIRPEAFFGQGTRLTVV.

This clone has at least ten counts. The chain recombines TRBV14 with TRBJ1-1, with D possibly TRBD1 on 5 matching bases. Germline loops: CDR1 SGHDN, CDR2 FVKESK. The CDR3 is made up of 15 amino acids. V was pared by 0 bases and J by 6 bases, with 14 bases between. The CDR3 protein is CASSQDDWGRSEAFF. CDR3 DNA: TGTGCCAGCAGCCAAGATGATTGGGGGAGGTCTGAAGCTTTCTTT.

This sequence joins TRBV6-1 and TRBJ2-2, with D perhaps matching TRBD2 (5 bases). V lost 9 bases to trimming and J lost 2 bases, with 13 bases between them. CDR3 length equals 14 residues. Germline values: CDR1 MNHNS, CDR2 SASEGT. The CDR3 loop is CASSLADNTGELFF. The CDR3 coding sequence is TGTGCCAGTTCGCTAGCCGATAACACCGGGGAGCTGTTTTTT.

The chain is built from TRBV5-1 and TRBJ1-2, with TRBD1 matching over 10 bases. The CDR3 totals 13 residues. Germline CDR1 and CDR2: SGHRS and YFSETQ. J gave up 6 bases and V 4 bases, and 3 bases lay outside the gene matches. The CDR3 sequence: CASSVGQGNGYTF. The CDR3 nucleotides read TGCGCCAGCAGCGTGGGACAGGGGAATGGCTACACCTTC.

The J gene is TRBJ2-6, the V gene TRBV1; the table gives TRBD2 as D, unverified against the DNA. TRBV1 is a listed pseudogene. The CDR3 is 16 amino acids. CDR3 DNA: TGCACCAGCAGCCACCATGGAGGGTCCGGGGCCAACGTCCTGACTTTC. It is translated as CTSSHHGGSGANVLTF.

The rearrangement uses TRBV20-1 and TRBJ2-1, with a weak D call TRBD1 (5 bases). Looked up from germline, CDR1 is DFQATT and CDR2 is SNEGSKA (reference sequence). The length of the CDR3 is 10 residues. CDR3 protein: CASRANEQFF. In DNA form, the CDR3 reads TGCGCCTCCAGGGCCAATGAGCAGTTCTTC.

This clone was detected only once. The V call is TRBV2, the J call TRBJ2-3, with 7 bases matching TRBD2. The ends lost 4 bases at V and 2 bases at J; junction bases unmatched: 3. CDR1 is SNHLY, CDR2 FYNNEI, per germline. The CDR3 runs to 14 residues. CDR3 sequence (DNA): TGTGCCAGCAGTGGACTAGCAAACACAGATACGCAGTATTTT. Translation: CASSGLANTDTQYF.

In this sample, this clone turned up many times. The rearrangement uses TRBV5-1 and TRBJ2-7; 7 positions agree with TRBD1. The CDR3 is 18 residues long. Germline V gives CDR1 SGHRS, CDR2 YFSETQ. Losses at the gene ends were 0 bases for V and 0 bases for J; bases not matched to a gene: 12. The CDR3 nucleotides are TGCGCCAGCAGCTTGGGGCCACCGGGACAGACAGTCTCCTACGAGCAGTACTTC. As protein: CASSLGPPGQTVSYEQYF.

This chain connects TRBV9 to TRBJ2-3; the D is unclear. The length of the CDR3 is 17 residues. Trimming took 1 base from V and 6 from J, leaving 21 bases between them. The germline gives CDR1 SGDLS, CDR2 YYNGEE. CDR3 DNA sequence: TGTGCCAGCAGCGTATCCCTCCGAGAACCAGGTGTGGATACGCAGTATTTT. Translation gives CASSVSLREPGVDTQYF.

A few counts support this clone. CDR3 DNA sequence: TGTGCCAGCAGTTTATTCCACAACCAAGAGACCCAGTACTTC. Protein product: CASSLFHNQETQYF. The V call is TRBV27, the J call TRBJ2-5; D is ambiguous. Germline V gene data show CDR1 as MNHEY and CDR2 as SMNVEV (reference sequence). Trimming shortened V by 1 base and J by 0 bases, and 6 bases separated the two germline ends. The CDR3 spans 14 residues.

The CDR3: CSVDSYGYTF. The CDR3 DNA reads as TGCAGCGTTGACTCTTATGGCTACACCTTC. The rearrangement uses TRBV29-1 and TRBJ1-2; D is undetermined. The CDR3 has 10 residues. Germline CDR1 and CDR2: SQVTM and ANQGSEA. V was trimmed by 3 bases and J by 5 bases, leaving 4 bases between them.

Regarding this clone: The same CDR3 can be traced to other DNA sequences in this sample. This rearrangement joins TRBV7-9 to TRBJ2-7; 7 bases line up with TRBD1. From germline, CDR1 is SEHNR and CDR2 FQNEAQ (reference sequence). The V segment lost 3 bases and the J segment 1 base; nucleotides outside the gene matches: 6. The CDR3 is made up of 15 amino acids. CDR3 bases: TGTGCCAGCAGCTTGGGGCAGGGGGTATCCTACGAGCAGTACTTC. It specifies CASSLGQGVSYEQYF.

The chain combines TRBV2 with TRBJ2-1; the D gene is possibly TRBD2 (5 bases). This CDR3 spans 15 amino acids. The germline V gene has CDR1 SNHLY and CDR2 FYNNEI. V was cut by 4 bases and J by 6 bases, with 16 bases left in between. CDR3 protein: CASSAIWLAGNEQFF. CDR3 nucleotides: TGTGCCAGCAGTGCTATTTGGCTAGCCGGCAATGAGCAGTTCTTC.

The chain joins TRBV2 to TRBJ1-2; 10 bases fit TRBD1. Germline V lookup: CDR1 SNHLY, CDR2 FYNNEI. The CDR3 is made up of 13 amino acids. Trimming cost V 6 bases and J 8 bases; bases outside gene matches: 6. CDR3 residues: CASRTGGQEGYTF. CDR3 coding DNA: TGTGCCAGCAGGACAGGGGGCCAGGAGGGCTACACCTTC.

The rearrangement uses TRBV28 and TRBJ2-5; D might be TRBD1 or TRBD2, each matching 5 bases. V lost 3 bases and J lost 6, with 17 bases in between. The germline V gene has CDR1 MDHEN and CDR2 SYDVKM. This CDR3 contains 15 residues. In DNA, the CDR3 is TGTGCCAGCAGTTTCGGGGATCCAGGGAGAAAGACCCAGTACTTC. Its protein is CASSFGDPGRKTQYF.

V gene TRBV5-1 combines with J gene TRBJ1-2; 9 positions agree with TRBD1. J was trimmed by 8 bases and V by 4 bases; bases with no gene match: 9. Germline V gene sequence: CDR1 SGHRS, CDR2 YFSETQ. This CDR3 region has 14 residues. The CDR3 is CASSAGQGGYGYTF. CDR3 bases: TGCGCCAGCAGCGCGGGACAGGGAGGCTACGGCTACACCTTC. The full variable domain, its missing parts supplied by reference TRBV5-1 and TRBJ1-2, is KAGVTQTPRYLIKTRGQQVTLSCSPISGHRSVSWYQQTPGQGLQFLFEYFSETQRNKGNFPGRFSGRQFSNSRSEMNVSTLELGDSALYLCASSAGQGGYGYTFGSGTRLTVV.

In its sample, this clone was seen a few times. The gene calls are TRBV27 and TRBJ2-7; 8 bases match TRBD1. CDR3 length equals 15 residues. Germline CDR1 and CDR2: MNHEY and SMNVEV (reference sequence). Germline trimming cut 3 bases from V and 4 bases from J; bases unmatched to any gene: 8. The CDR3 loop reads CASSLTGVGVYEQYF. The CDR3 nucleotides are TGTGCCAGCAGTTTGACAGGGGTGGGGGTGTACGAGCAGTACTTC.

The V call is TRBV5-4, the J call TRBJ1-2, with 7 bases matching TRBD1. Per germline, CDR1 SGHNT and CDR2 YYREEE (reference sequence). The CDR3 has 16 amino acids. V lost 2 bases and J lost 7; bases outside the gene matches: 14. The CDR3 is CASSLSGTDPYGGYTF. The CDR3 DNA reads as TGTGCCAGCAGCTTATCCGGGACAGACCCATATGGTGGCTACACCTTC.

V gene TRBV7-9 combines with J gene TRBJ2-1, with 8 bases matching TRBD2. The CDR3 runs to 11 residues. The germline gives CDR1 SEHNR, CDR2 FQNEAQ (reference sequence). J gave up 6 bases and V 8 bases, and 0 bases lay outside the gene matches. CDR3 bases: TGTGCCAGCGCGGGGGGCAATGAGCAGTTCTTC. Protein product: CASAGGNEQFF. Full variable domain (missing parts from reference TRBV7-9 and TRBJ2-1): DTGVSQNPRHKITKRGQNVTFRCDPISEHNRLYWYRQTLGQGPEFLTYFQNEAQLEKSRLLSDRFSAERPKGSFSTLEIQRTEQGDSAMYLCASAGGNEQFFGPGTRLTVL.